One sample yielded the 32 T cell receptor beta chains listed below, sequenced in a study of blood T cell repertoires in COVID-19. Sequenced by immunoSEQ multiplex PCR; TCRdb stores in-frame clones only, minus some. The sample lists 25,000 to 35,000 clones; roughly nine tenths were seen once. Material: peripheral blood. These receptors originate from a man in his sixties or seventies with active or convalescent COVID-19.

CDR3 sequence (DNA): TGTGCCAGCAGTCCGGGACACGGAGTGGGTGAAGCTTTCTTT. Its protein product is CASSPGHGVGEAFF. V usage is TRBV27 and J usage is TRBJ1-1; TRBD1 might be the D (6 bases). The V gene's germline CDR1 is MNHEY and CDR2 SMNVEV (reference sequence). CDR3 length: 14 residues. The V and J ends lost 5 bases and 7 bases respectively, with 17 bases between them.

The chain employs TRBV3-1 (or the pseudogene TRBV3-2) and TRBJ2-5, with D perhaps TRBD2 (6 bases). Germline V gene sequence: CDR1 LGHDT, CDR2 YNNKEL (reference sequence). Trimming shortened V by 5 bases and J by 2 bases, and 15 bases separated the two germline ends. The CDR3 is 15 amino acids. This CDR3 is CASSETGVAQETQYF. CDR3 sequence (DNA): TGTGCCAGCAGCGAAACGGGAGTGGCTCAAGAGACCCAGTACTTC.

This clone was counted once. The V gene is TRBV9, the J gene TRBJ2-7; D possibly corresponds to TRBD1 (6 bases). This CDR3 contains 16 residues. Per germline, CDR1 SGDLS and CDR2 YYNGEE. Deletions cut 4 bases from V and 3 bases from J, with 20 bases between. CDR3 residues: CASSPFRLEGVYEQYV. The CDR3 DNA is TGTGCCAGCAGCCCCTTTCGGCTTGAGGGGGTCTACGAGCAGTACGTC.

This chain uses TRBV11-2 with TRBJ2-3, with 7 bases identical to TRBD2. V dropped 4 bases and J dropped 0; count of bases not matched to a gene: 7. The CDR3 loop spans 16 amino acids. Germline values: CDR1 SGHAT, CDR2 FQNNGV. As DNA, the CDR3 is TGTGCCAGCAGCTCCGGACTAGGCGTGAGCACAGATACGCAGTATTTT. Amino acid sequence: CASSSGLGVSTDTQYF.

The chain joins TRBV10-3 to TRBJ2-6, with 10 positions matching TRBD1. CDR3 size: 19 residues. V lost 4 bases to trimming and J lost 0 bases; unmatched junction nucleotides: 9. Germline V gene lookup returns CDR1 ENHRY and CDR2 SYGVKD. CDR3 residues: CAISGTGGKEFSGANVLTF. CDR3 coding DNA: TGTGCCATCAGTGGGACAGGGGGGAAAGAGTTCTCTGGGGCCAACGTCCTGACTTTC.

This rearrangement joins TRBV19 to TRBJ1-4; 8 positions agree with TRBD1. J was trimmed by 6 bases and V by 4 bases; bases with no gene match: 7. The length of the CDR3 is 15 residues. Germline CDR1 LNHDA, CDR2 SQIVND (reference sequence). The CDR3 DNA follows: TGTGCCAGTAGTACCTTCGACAGGGGAGATGAAAAACTGTTTTTT. Amino acid sequence: CASSTFDRGDEKLFF.

This sequence joins TRBV3-1 (or the pseudogene TRBV3-2) and TRBJ2-1; the match to TRBD1 covers 9 bases. The V gene end was trimmed by 5 bases and the J gene end by 7 bases; junction bases not matched to a gene: 6. The CDR3 is 14 residues long. CDR1 and CDR2 (germline): LGHDT, YNNKEL (reference sequence). The CDR3 sequence is CASSDPGQGNEQFF. The CDR3 DNA follows: TGTGCCAGCAGCGACCCGGGACAGGGTAATGAGCAGTTCTTC.

The chain links TRBV5-4 to TRBJ2-5; D is perhaps TRBD1 (6 bases). In germline, CDR1 is SGHNT, CDR2 YYREEE (reference sequence). There are 18 residues in the CDR3. The V and J ends lost 4 bases and 1 base respectively, with 23 bases between them. The CDR3 DNA reads TGTGCCAGCAGCCGGAGCCAGGGACAACTAAGGGCCCAAGAGACCCAGTACTTC. Its protein product is CASSRSQGQLRAQETQYF.

The rearrangement uses TRBV19 and TRBJ2-1; 7 bases agree with TRBD2. With 5 bases clipped from V and 6 bases from J, the junction kept 13 bases outside the gene matches. The CDR3 sequence is 16 residues long. Looked up from germline, CDR1 is LNHDA and CDR2 is SQIVND (reference sequence). CDR3 sequence reads: CASSPLRLGRGNEQFF. Here the CDR3 DNA reads TGTGCCAGTAGTCCTCTTAGGCTAGGGAGGGGCAATGAGCAGTTCTTC.

The chain has TRBV2 and TRBJ2-7; D ambiguous. The CDR3 contains 12 residues. The V gene's germline CDR1 is SNHLY and CDR2 FYNNEI. Trimming stripped 2 bases from V and 6 bases from J, with 8 bases between. The CDR3 DNA reads as TGTGCCAGCAGTGAAAGTGGCCGCGAGCAGTACTTC. It yields the protein CASSESGREQYF.

This clone was detected only once. J is TRBJ1-2 and V is TRBV2; D possibly corresponds to TRBD1 (6 bases). The CDR3 is made up of 17 amino acids. The V and J ends lost 1 base and 1 base respectively, with 16 bases between them. The V gene's germline CDR1 is SNHLY and CDR2 FYNNEI. CDR3 protein: CASSEDIGTRSNYGYTF. In DNA form, the CDR3 reads TGTGCCAGCAGTGAAGATATCGGGACACGAAGTAACTATGGCTACACCTTC.

This clone was recorded once. The chain uses TRBV6-4 and TRBJ1-1; 12 positions agree with TRBD1. Germline V gives CDR1 MRHNA, CDR2 SNTAGT. Germline trimming cut 6 bases from V and 7 bases from J; bases unmatched to any gene: 9. This CDR3 spans 15 amino acids. Here the CDR3 reads CASRAGQGARGEAFF. DNA of the CDR3: TGTGCCAGCAGGGCGGGACAGGGGGCGCGAGGTGAAGCTTTCTTT.

The chain's CDR3 is CSASSGLAGGTDTQYF. Written as DNA, the CDR3 is TGCAGTGCTAGTTCTGGACTAGCGGGGGGTACAGATACGCAGTATTTT. This sequence joins TRBV20-1 and TRBJ2-3; 14 positions agree with TRBD2. CDR3 length: 16 residues. Germline V gives CDR1 DFQATT, CDR2 SNEGSKA (reference sequence). The J segment lost 3 bases and the V segment lost 3 bases, leaving 5 bases of the junction unmatched.

Here the CDR3 reads CASSLHTQAFF. The CDR3 DNA reads as TGTGCCAGCAGTTTGCACACGCAAGCTTTCTTT. V is TRBV27 and J is TRBJ1-1; D unresolved. This CDR3 region has 11 residues. Germline V gives CDR1 MNHEY, CDR2 SMNVEV (reference sequence). Trimming left V 3 bases short and J 9 bases short, with 8 bases between.

The rearrangement links TRBV19 to TRBJ1-2; 7 nucleotides line up with TRBD1. This CDR3 is built from 13 residues. The J segment lost 2 bases and the V segment lost 5 bases, leaving 2 bases of the junction unmatched. Germline V gives CDR1 LNHDA, CDR2 SQIVND (reference sequence). CDR3 residues: CASSSQGNYGYTF. The CDR3, as DNA: TGTGCCAGTAGTTCACAGGGGAACTATGGCTACACCTTC.

The gene calls are TRBV5-1 and TRBJ2-6, with D maybe TRBD2 (5 bases). The CDR3 totals 14 residues. V lost 6 bases to trimming and J lost 0 bases, with 7 bases between them. Germline V CDR1 and CDR2: SGHRS, YFSETQ. The DNA of the CDR3 is TGCGCCAGCACCGGGGACTCTGGGGCCAACGTCCTGACTTTC. Protein sequence: CASTGDSGANVLTF.

This clone appeared a single time. This sequence joins TRBV2 and TRBJ2-3; D is undetermined. Germline lookup yields CDR1 SNHLY and CDR2 FYNNEI. This CDR3 has 14 residues. V was cut by 6 bases and J by 1 base, with 11 bases left in between. The CDR3 nucleotides are TGTGCCAGCAGCGCCACAGTGGGCACAGATACGCAGTATTTT. Translation gives CASSATVGTDTQYF.

The J gene is TRBJ1-6, the V gene TRBV10-3, with D tentatively TRBD1 (5 bases). CDR3 length: 18 residues. V lost 0 bases, J lost 0 bases, and 12 bases lay in between. CDR1 and CDR2 (germline): ENHRY, SYGVKD. In DNA form, the CDR3 reads TGTGCCATCAGTGAGTCTTTGGACATTGACTCCTATAATTCACCCCTCCACTTT. It codes for CAISESLDIDSYNSPLHF.

The chain is built from TRBV10-3 and TRBJ1-1; 7 bases are shared with TRBD1. V dropped 2 bases and J dropped 8; count of bases not matched to a gene: 5. Per germline, CDR1 ENHRY and CDR2 SYGVKD. The CDR3 consists of 13 residues. The CDR3 is CAISEDRADEAFF. For the CDR3, the DNA is TGTGCCATCAGTGAGGACAGGGCCGACGAAGCTTTCTTT.

The chain uses TRBV18 and TRBJ2-7; D perhaps matches TRBD2 (5 bases). CDR1 and CDR2 (germline): KGHSH, LQKENI. The CDR3 is 17 amino acids. V shed 2 bases and J shed 3 bases, with 20 bases lying between them. The DNA for the CDR3 is TGTGCCAGCTCACCAACCGGGGTCGGTGTTTTCCACTACGAGCAGTACGTC. This translates into CASSPTGVGVFHYEQYV.

The gene calls are TRBV5-1 and TRBJ2-1; 8 nucleotides line up with TRBD1. V lost 4 bases to trimming and J lost 5 bases; unmatched junction nucleotides: 5. The CDR3 sequence is 14 residues long. The germline V gene has CDR1 SGHRS and CDR2 YFSETQ. CDR3 nucleotide sequence: TGCGCCAGCAGCCCGGGACAGGCCAACAATGAGCAGTTCTTC. It is translated as CASSPGQANNEQFF.

This clone was seen a handful of times. The chain links TRBV6-6 to TRBJ2-7; TRBD2 agrees at 7 bases. There are 14 residues in the CDR3. Losses at the gene ends were 0 bases for V and 2 bases for J; bases not matched to a gene: 1. Germline V CDR1 and CDR2: MNHNY, SVGAGI (reference sequence). In nucleotides, the CDR3 is TGTGCCAGCAGTTACTCCGGGGGGACCTACGAGCAGTACGTC. Protein sequence: CASSYSGGTYEQYV.

The chain employs TRBV5-4 and TRBJ1-6; D unresolved. CDR3 length: 15 residues. The germline V and J ends were trimmed by 0 bases and 11 bases, with 15 bases remaining between them. CDR1 and CDR2 (germline): SGHNT, YYREEE (reference sequence). CDR3 amino acids: CASSLDRAYGTPLHF. DNA for the CDR3: TGTGCCAGCAGCTTGGACCGAGCCTACGGGACACCCCTCCACTTT.

The chain employs TRBV5-1 and TRBJ1-2; possible D gene TRBD1, 5 bases. CDR3 length: 14 amino acids. From germline, CDR1 is SGHRS and CDR2 YFSETQ. Trimming stripped 4 bases from V and 8 bases from J, with 18 bases between. In DNA, the CDR3 is TGCGCCAGCAGCAAAACAGGCACATCGACGGGCTACACCTTC. The encoded protein is CASSKTGTSTGYTF. Supplemented by reference TRBV5-1 and TRBJ1-2, the full variable domain reads KAGVTQTPRYLIKTRGQQVTLSCSPISGHRSVSWYQQTPGQGLQFLFEYFSETQRNKGNFPGRFSGRQFSNSRSEMNVSTLELGDSALYLCASSKTGTSTGYTFGSGTRLTVV.

The chain employs TRBV30 and TRBJ1-2; D not certain. V gave up 0 bases and J gave up 4 bases, with 15 bases separating them. The germline CDR1 and CDR2 sequences are GTSNPN and SVGIG (reference sequence). The length of the CDR3 is 15 residues. The CDR3 spells CAWSVLGVGAYGYTF. The CDR3 nucleotides read TGTGCCTGGAGTGTTTTGGGAGTGGGAGCCTATGGCTACACCTTC. The whole variable domain, remainder taken from reference TRBV30 and TRBJ1-2, is SQTIHQWPATLVQPVGSPLSLECTVEGTSNPNLYWYRQAAGRGLQLLFYSVGIGQISSEVPQNLSASRPQDRQFILSSKKLLLSDSGFYLCAWSVLGVGAYGYTFGSGTRLTVV.

The chain has TRBV29-1 and TRBJ1-1, with a tentative D call TRBD1 (5 bases). The CDR3 is made up of 12 amino acids. Germline V gene lookup returns CDR1 SQVTM and CDR2 ANQGSEA. Trimming took off 4 bases at V and 1 base at J, with 7 bases between the two ends. The CDR3 is CSVGQPNTEAFF. CDR3 DNA: TGCAGCGTTGGACAGCCGAACACTGAAGCTTTCTTT.

V and J are TRBV7-9 and TRBJ2-1; tentatively, D is TRBD1 (5 bases). V was pared by 5 bases and J by 3 bases, with 8 bases between. From germline, CDR1 is SEHNR and CDR2 FQNEAQ (reference sequence). The CDR3 runs 13 residues. The CDR3 region is CASSGAVYNEQFF. Written as DNA, the CDR3 is TGTGCCAGCAGCGGGGCAGTCTACAATGAGCAGTTCTTC.

The chain employs TRBV18 and TRBJ1-2; D perhaps matches TRBD1 (5 bases). Trimming left V 5 bases short and J 2 bases short, with 15 bases between. Germline CDR1 and CDR2: KGHSH and LQKENI. CDR3 length: 15 amino acids. The CDR3 spells CASSSPGLLNYGYTF. The CDR3 DNA is TGTGCCAGCTCAAGTCCGGGACTCCTAAACTATGGCTACACCTTC.

The gene calls are TRBV6-5 and TRBJ1-1; D unclear. The CDR3 loop spans 13 amino acids. Per germline, CDR1 MNHEY and CDR2 SVGAGI. V dropped 0 bases and J dropped 1 base, with 3 bases sitting between them. The DNA of the CDR3 is TGTGCCAGCAGTTACTCCAGGAACACTGAAGCTTTCTTT. Its translation: CASSYSRNTEAFF.

Concerning this clone itself: This sample also contains other DNA sequences that code for the same CDR3. The rearrangement uses TRBV19 and TRBJ1-1; the D gene is possibly TRBD1 (5 bases). Germline assignment: CDR1 LNHDA and CDR2 SQIVND (reference sequence). CDR3 length equals 13 residues. Trimming removed 7 bases at V and 0 bases at J, with 9 bases between. The DNA for the CDR3 is TGTGCCAGTATAGGGACTTTGAACACTGAAGCTTTCTTT. As protein: CASIGTLNTEAFF.

The V and J genes are TRBV9 and TRBJ2-3; 14 bases map to TRBD2. CDR1 is SGDLS, CDR2 YYNGEE, per germline. The CDR3 has 16 amino acids. V shed 3 bases, J shed 9 bases, and the junction held 9 bases outside the gene matches. This chain's CDR3 is CASSAPGTSGGSTQYF. In DNA, the CDR3 is TGTGCCAGCAGCGCCCCCGGGACTAGCGGGGGTAGCACGCAGTATTTT.

V and J are TRBV19 and TRBJ1-5, with a weak D call TRBD1 (6 bases). Germline V gene lookup returns CDR1 LNHDA and CDR2 SQIVND (reference sequence). The CDR3 is 13 residues long. Trimming took 3 bases from V and 4 from J, leaving 7 bases between them. CDR3 loop: CASSITGNQPQHF. CDR3 DNA: TGTGCCAGTAGTATTACAGGGAATCAGCCCCAGCATTTT.